This TCR beta chain was recovered during a study of sequential checkpoint blockade in melanoma. Study summary: Patients were randomized 1:1 to nivolumab-then-ipilimumab or ipilimumab-then-nivolumab first-line. Maintenance nivolumab came after either treatment sequence.

Noted treatment: randomized to nivolumab then ipilimumab (arm A) or the reverse (arm B). CDR3 length: 18 residues. Germline V gene data show CDR1 as SGHTA and CDR2 as FQGTGA. With V trimmed by 6 bases and J by 3 bases, 16 bases remained unmatched. Assay used: immunoSEQ multiplex PCR; TCRdb lists only in-frame clones, some missing. The profile covers under 15,000 clones, with around 85% appearing a single time and 51% taken by the ten largest. J is TRBJ2-3 and V is TRBV7-3; 9 nucleotides line up with TRBD2. Sequencing was performed on CD8+ T cells sorted from blood (inferred from file names), taken from a patient given nivolumab and ipilimumab in sequence. This sequence originates from a human donor with melanoma. CDR3 nucleotide sequence: TGTGCCAGCAGTCTAAATAGCGGGGGTAACCTGGGGACAGATACGCAGTATTTT. It encodes CASSLNSGGNLGTDTQYF.